The TCR beta chain described here comes from a study of sequential checkpoint blockade in melanoma. Study context: Maintenance nivolumab came after either treatment sequence.

Described treatment: randomized to nivolumab then ipilimumab (arm A) or the reverse (arm B). From thawed PBMCs, live CD3+CD8+ cells negative for CD19 and CD56 were sorted. Measured with immunoSEQ multiplex PCR; TCRdb has only the in-frame clones, and not every one. The data show several thousand clones, around 50% seen once. The germline CDR1 and CDR2 sequences are MGHRA and YSYEKL. The CDR3 loop spans 16 amino acids. V was trimmed by 4 bases and J by 4 bases, leaving 17 bases between them. This receptor was taken from a human donor with melanoma. The V call is TRBV4-1, the J call TRBJ1-3, with a tentative D call TRBD1 (5 bases). The specimen was CD8+ T cells sorted from blood (inferred from file names), collected from a patient given nivolumab and ipilimumab in sequence. The DNA for the CDR3 is TGCGCCAGCAGCCCCCGGGGGAGCGAAGAAGGAAACACCATATATTTT. Translating it yields CASSPRGSEEGNTIYF.